These 17 T cell receptor beta chains were all obtained from the same sample, sequenced in a study of T cell clones after liver transplantation. Some clones are missing from TCRdb's copy, which holds only in-frame ones; the method was immunoSEQ multiplex PCR. This sample has 20,000 to 30,000 clones, with around three quarters found just once. Here the sequenced sample was CD4+ T cells from blood, taken before liver transplant. These receptors came from a human donor who received a liver transplant.

The J gene is TRBJ2-2, the V gene TRBV9; 8 bases line up with TRBD2. The CDR3 has 16 amino acids. From germline, CDR1 is SGDLS and CDR2 YYNGEE. Trimming cost V 4 bases and J 4 bases; bases outside gene matches: 9. CDR3 DNA: TGTGCCAGCAGCCTCACCGGACTAGCCGTCACCGGGGAGCTGTTTTTT. Translated, it gives CASSLTGLAVTGELFF.

This clone is a singleton in its sample. The V call is TRBV5-1, the J call TRBJ1-2; D gene uncertain. Germline values: CDR1 SGHRS, CDR2 YFSETQ. V was trimmed by 4 bases and J by 0 bases, leaving 13 bases between them. The CDR3 spans 15 residues. The CDR3 spells CASSPGSNTNYGYTF. The CDR3 nucleotides are TGCGCCAGCAGCCCTGGCTCAAATACTAACTATGGCTACACCTTC.

In this sample, this clone turned up once. The chain is built from TRBV9 and TRBJ2-7, with TRBD2 identical over 7 bases. V shed 0 bases and J 6 bases; nucleotides not matched to a gene: 12. The CDR3 length is 16 residues. Germline V CDR1 and CDR2: SGDLS, YYNGEE. This CDR3 reads CASSVGGRGPNPEQYV. CDR3 DNA: TGTGCCAGCAGCGTAGGGGGGAGGGGCCCAAACCCCGAGCAGTACGTC.

The V call is TRBV9, the J call TRBJ2-5; 7 bases agree with TRBD2. Germline-derived CDR1 and CDR2 are SGDLS and YYNGEE. Trimming cost V 0 bases and J 3 bases; bases outside gene matches: 5. The CDR3 extends over 15 amino acids. CDR3 sequence: CASSVAGGSEETQYF. The CDR3 bases are TGTGCCAGCAGCGTAGCGGGAGGTTCCGAAGAGACCCAGTACTTC.

The rearrangement uses TRBV5-6 and TRBJ2-5, with 11 nucleotides matching TRBD2. V was pared by 1 base and J by 5 bases, with 7 bases of the junction left unmatched. The CDR3 is 16 amino acids. CDR1 is SGHDT and CDR2 is YYEEEE in the germline V gene. The CDR3 sequence is CASSLYSGRAEETQYF. CDR3 sequence (DNA): TGTGCCAGCAGCTTGTATAGCGGGAGGGCCGAGGAGACCCAGTACTTC.

The chain employs TRBV7-9 and TRBJ1-5; D is uncertain. V was shortened by 1 base and J by 1 base, with 8 bases between the two germline ends. Germline loops: CDR1 SEHNR, CDR2 FQNEAQ (reference sequence). This CDR3 has 15 residues. CDR3 sequence: CASSLGTSSNQPQHF. Here the CDR3 DNA reads TGTGCCAGCAGCTTAGGTACCAGCAGCAATCAGCCCCAGCATTTT. The full variable domain, with the rest looked up from reference TRBV7-9 and TRBJ1-5, is DTGVSQNPRHKITKRGQNVTFRCDPISEHNRLYWYRQTLGQGPEFLTYFQNEAQLEKSRLLSDRFSAERPKGSFSTLEIQRTEQGDSAMYLCASSLGTSSNQPQHFGDGTRLSIL.

The V gene is TRBV6-1, the J gene TRBJ2-2, with 7 bases aligning to TRBD1. V was clipped by 5 bases and J by 1 base; unmatched bases: 1. CDR1 and CDR2 (germline): MNHNS, SASEGT. The CDR3 runs 14 residues. The CDR3 here is CASSRQGNTGELFF. The CDR3 DNA follows: TGTGCCAGCAGTCGACAGGGGAACACCGGGGAGCTGTTTTTT.

This clone was seen only a few times. The rearrangement links TRBV6-5 to TRBJ2-1, with 8 bases matching TRBD2. Germline assignment: CDR1 MNHEY and CDR2 SVGAGI. With 5 bases clipped from V and 0 bases from J, the junction kept 3 bases outside the gene matches. There are 15 residues in the CDR3. The CDR3 nucleotides read TGTGCCAGCAGTCGTAGCGGGGCCTCCTACAATGAGCAGTTCTTC. Translated, it gives CASSRSGASYNEQFF.

This chain connects TRBV19 to TRBJ2-4; D is unclear. V was shortened by 6 bases and J by 5 bases, with 5 bases between the two germline ends. The CDR3 has 11 residues. The germline V gene has CDR1 LNHDA and CDR2 SQIVND (reference sequence). The CDR3 sequence: CASRDQNIQYF. CDR3 in DNA: TGTGCCAGTAGGGATCAAAACATTCAGTACTTC.

This clone was picked up a small number of times. This chain uses TRBV6-5 with TRBJ2-7; D possibly matches TRBD1 or TRBD2 (5 bases each). CDR1 and CDR2 from the germline V gene are MNHEY and SVGAGI. The CDR3 length is 15 residues. V dropped 6 bases and J dropped 4 bases, with 19 bases sitting between them. CDR3 region: CASRGGHVFLYEQYV. CDR3 in DNA: TGTGCCAGCAGAGGAGGACACGTCTTTCTATACGAGCAGTACGTC.

This clone was detected only a few times. The chain links TRBV14 to TRBJ2-2; possibly TRBD2 for D (5 bases). Germline CDR1 is SGHDN and CDR2 is FVKESK. The CDR3 loop spans 15 amino acids. The V end lost 1 base, the J end lost 4 bases, and 10 bases lay between the germline ends. The CDR3 is CASSQAAGGTGELFF. DNA of the CDR3: TGTGCCAGCAGCCAAGCCGCGGGCGGCACCGGGGAGCTGTTTTTT.

J is TRBJ1-1 and V is TRBV19, with 8 bases that match TRBD1. J lost 5 bases, V lost 6 bases, and 8 bases had no gene match. Germline CDR1 LNHDA, CDR2 SQIVND (reference sequence). This CDR3 has 14 amino acids. The CDR3 region has the DNA TGTGCCAGTAGGGACAGGGTTGAAGGAACTGAAGCTTTCTTT. It is translated as CASRDRVEGTEAFF.

This chain links TRBV2 with TRBJ2-5; 9 nucleotides align to TRBD2. V dropped 4 bases and J dropped 5; count of bases not matched to a gene: 11. Germline CDR1 reads SNHLY; CDR2 reads FYNNEI. The CDR3 is 16 residues long. In DNA form, the CDR3 reads TGTGCCAGCAGTGGTAGTAGCGGGGGCCAGGGGGAGACCCAGTACTTC. Translation gives CASSGSSGGQGETQYF.

The V gene is TRBV5-1, the J gene TRBJ2-3; 7 nucleotides line up with TRBD1. The CDR3 spans 17 residues. Trimming at V came to 4 bases and at J to 4 bases, leaving 15 bases not matched to a gene. The germline CDR1 and CDR2 sequences are SGHRS and YFSETQ. In DNA, the CDR3 is TGCGCCAGCAGCCCAACACACACAGGGGTTGTGGCAGATACGCAGTATTTT. Translation: CASSPTHTGVVADTQYF.

The chain uses TRBV6-6 and TRBJ1-3; D is unclear. Germline lookup yields CDR1 MNHNY and CDR2 SVGAGI (reference sequence). V was trimmed by 6 bases and J by 0 bases, leaving 9 bases between them. There are 14 residues in the CDR3. This chain's CDR3 is CASSGGISGNTIYF. The CDR3 DNA sequence: TGTGCCAGCAGCGGCGGGATCTCTGGAAACACCATATATTTT.

Note on this clone: Other nucleotide sequences from this sample produce the same CDR3. V usage is TRBV7-9 and J usage is TRBJ2-7, with 8 bases identical to TRBD1. V shed 2 bases and J 1 base; nucleotides not matched to a gene: 4. The CDR3 sequence is 15 residues long. CDR1 is SEHNR, CDR2 FQNEAQ, per germline (reference sequence). The CDR3 loop reads CASSLTGTGSYEQYF. In DNA form, the CDR3 reads TGTGCCAGCAGCTTAACCGGGACAGGTTCCTACGAGCAGTACTTC.

This clone has just a few counts. V usage is TRBV11-2 and J usage is TRBJ2-5; 8 bases fit TRBD2. Germline V gene lookup returns CDR1 SGHAT and CDR2 FQNNGV. The V and J ends lost 3 bases and 3 bases, in that order; junction bases with no gene match: 9. The CDR3 runs 16 residues. CDR3 DNA sequence: TGTGCCAGCAGCTTTGGCGGGGGGACTCGGGAAGAGACCCAGTACTTC. Residues: CASSFGGGTREETQYF.